Each of the 11 T cell receptor beta chains below was sequenced from the same sample in a study of pediatric ulcerative colitis (dated by TCRdb to the late 2010s). During colonoscopy, one to two pinch biopsies were obtained from the rectum for research. Library method: the immunoSEQ multiplex PCR assay. TCRdb re-hosts the immuneACCESS table, in-frame sequences only. Its copies lack some clones; in the studies checked, an unresolved V gene accounts for under half of them, and the cause for the rest is not known. The sample table holds approximately 40,000 clones, of which more than 70% were seen once. The ten biggest clones cover about 0.7% of the sample. The source material was gut tissue. The source of these receptors is a boy younger than 18 with moderate ulcerative colitis.

The rearrangement uses TRBV15 and TRBJ2-1; D not resolved. Per the germline V gene, CDR1 is LNHNV and CDR2 is YYDKDF (reference sequence). With 4 bases removed from V and 0 bases from J, the gap between germline ends came to 13 bases. There are 16 residues in the CDR3. The CDR3 DNA follows: TGTGCCACCAGCAAACGGACCATCTCCTCCTACAATGAGCAGTTCTTC. Protein: CATSKRTISSYNEQFF.

This chain joins TRBV19 and TRBJ2-6, with 10 bases identical to TRBD1. Per germline, CDR1 LNHDA and CDR2 SQIVND (reference sequence). This CDR3 has 17 residues. V trimming: 6 bases; J trimming: 0 bases; junction bases outside the gene matches: 5. CDR3 DNA: TGTGCCAGTAGCCACGGGGACAGGGGCTCTGGGGCCAACGTCCTGACTTTC. Translating gives CASSHGDRGSGANVLTF.

This clone was picked up a small number of times. The chain carries TRBV4-1 and TRBJ1-2; unclear D gene. The CDR3 totals 15 residues. The V gene's germline CDR1 is MGHRA and CDR2 YSYEKL. Trimming cost V 0 bases and J 4 bases, with 12 bases left between them. The CDR3 coding sequence is TGCGCCAGCAGCCAAGATTGGATTGGACTCTATGGCTACACCTTC. Amino acid sequence: CASSQDWIGLYGYTF.

This clone has more than one count but fewer than ten. This sequence joins TRBV18 and TRBJ1-4; tentatively, D is TRBD1 (6 bases). The CDR3 has 12 amino acids. The V and J ends lost 4 bases and 8 bases respectively, with 8 bases between them. The germline gives CDR1 KGHSH, CDR2 LQKENI. In DNA, the CDR3 is TGTGCCAGCTCACAAGACAGGGAAAAACTGTTTTTT. Its translation: CASSQDREKLFF.

The CDR3 DNA is TGCGCCAGCAGCTACGACAGGGCTCGGACTGAAGCTTTCTTT. It specifies CASSYDRARTEAFF. The chain recombines TRBV5-1 with TRBJ1-1; 7 bases are shared with TRBD1. This CDR3 has 14 amino acids. The V and J ends lost 3 bases and 5 bases, in that order; junction bases with no gene match: 7. CDR1 is SGHRS, CDR2 YFSETQ, per germline.

This clone was observed a few times. V is TRBV5-1 and J is TRBJ1-4, with D unresolved. Germline CDR1 is SGHRS and CDR2 is YFSETQ. The CDR3 has 15 amino acids. The V end lost 3 bases, the J end lost 6 bases, and 15 bases lay between the germline ends. The CDR3 protein is CASSWGAGRDEKLFF. The CDR3 nucleotides read TGCGCCAGCAGCTGGGGAGCGGGGAGGGATGAAAAACTGTTTTTT.

This clone was recorded a few times. The chain recombines TRBV5-1 with TRBJ1-4; 8 bases are shared with TRBD1. This CDR3 has 14 residues. CDR1 is SGHRS and CDR2 is YFSETQ in the germline V gene. The V gene end was trimmed by 2 bases and the J gene end by 5 bases; junction bases not matched to a gene: 2. The CDR3 spells CASSFRGQNEKLFF. As DNA, the CDR3 is TGCGCCAGCAGCTTCAGGGGGCAGAATGAAAAACTGTTTTTT. Full variable domain (outside the CDR3, taken from reference TRBV5-1 and TRBJ1-4): KAGVTQTPRYLIKTRGQQVTLSCSPISGHRSVSWYQQTPGQGLQFLFEYFSETQRNKGNFPGRFSGRQFSNSRSEMNVSTLELGDSALYLCASSFRGQNEKLFFGSGTQLSVL.

The count of this clone is one. This sequence joins TRBV7-2 and TRBJ1-6, with D unresolved. CDR1 is SGHTA and CDR2 is FQGNSA in the germline V gene. The CDR3 length is 16 residues. V was shortened by 1 base and J by 0 bases, with 7 bases between the two germline ends. This chain's CDR3 is CASSLGVTSYNSPLHF. CDR3 in DNA: TGTGCCAGCAGCTTAGGGGTCACCTCCTATAATTCACCCCTCCACTTT. Full variable domain (remainder filled in from reference TRBV7-2 and TRBJ1-6): GAGVSQSPSNKVTEKGKDVELRCDPISGHTALYWYRQSLGQGLEFLIYFQGNSAPDKSGLPSDRFSAERTGGSVSTLTIQRTQQEDSAVYLCASSLGVTSYNSPLHFGNGTRLTVT.

The rearrangement joins TRBV11-3 to TRBJ2-7; D possibly corresponds to TRBD1 (6 bases). V lost 8 bases and J 5 bases, leaving 16 bases between the germline ends. Looked up from germline, CDR1 is SGHNT and CDR2 is YENEEA. This CDR3 has 13 amino acids. CDR3 DNA: TGTGCCAGCTCCACAGGAACAGGGAACGAGCAGTACTTC. Encoded protein: CASSTGTGNEQYF.

This clone was counted between two and nine times. V usage is TRBV28 and J usage is TRBJ2-2, with no clear D. The CDR3 is 15 residues long. Between the trimmed V and J ends, which lost 6 bases and 2 bases, there was a span of 13 bases. Germline V gene lookup returns CDR1 MDHEN and CDR2 SYDVKM. The CDR3 sequence: CASRGGGFNTGELFF. As DNA, the CDR3 is TGTGCCAGCAGGGGTGGCGGCTTTAACACCGGGGAGCTGTTTTTT.

In DNA, the CDR3 is TGTGCCAGCAACCGGGTGCCGAATCAGCCCCAGCATTTT. Its protein is CASNRVPNQPQHF. The genes are TRBV28 and TRBJ1-5; D is unresolved. In germline, CDR1 is MDHEN, CDR2 SYDVKM. The CDR3 consists of 13 residues. The germline V and J ends were trimmed by 7 bases and 4 bases, with 11 bases remaining between them.